The T cell receptor beta chain described here comes from a study of blood T cell repertoires in COVID-19. About the study: The United States, Italy and Spain supplied acute and convalescent COVID-19 samples.

Using immunoSEQ multiplex PCR, the repertoire was profiled, and TCRdb retains in-frame clones only, with some absent. The repertoire holds about 300,000 clones, with nearly 90% as singletons. J gave up 1 base and V 8 bases, and 4 bases lay outside the gene matches. Germline loops: CDR1 MNHEY, CDR2 SVGAGI. The CDR3 totals 14 residues. Input material: PBMCs or T cells enriched from blood (not recorded which). The source of this sequence is a woman aged 50 to 60 who had been exposed to COVID-19. This sequence joins TRBV6-5 and TRBJ2-3; 9 bases align to TRBD2. The CDR3 is CASVSGGGTDTQYF. The CDR3 nucleotides read TGTGCCAGCGTTAGCGGGGGCGGCACAGATACGCAGTATTTT.